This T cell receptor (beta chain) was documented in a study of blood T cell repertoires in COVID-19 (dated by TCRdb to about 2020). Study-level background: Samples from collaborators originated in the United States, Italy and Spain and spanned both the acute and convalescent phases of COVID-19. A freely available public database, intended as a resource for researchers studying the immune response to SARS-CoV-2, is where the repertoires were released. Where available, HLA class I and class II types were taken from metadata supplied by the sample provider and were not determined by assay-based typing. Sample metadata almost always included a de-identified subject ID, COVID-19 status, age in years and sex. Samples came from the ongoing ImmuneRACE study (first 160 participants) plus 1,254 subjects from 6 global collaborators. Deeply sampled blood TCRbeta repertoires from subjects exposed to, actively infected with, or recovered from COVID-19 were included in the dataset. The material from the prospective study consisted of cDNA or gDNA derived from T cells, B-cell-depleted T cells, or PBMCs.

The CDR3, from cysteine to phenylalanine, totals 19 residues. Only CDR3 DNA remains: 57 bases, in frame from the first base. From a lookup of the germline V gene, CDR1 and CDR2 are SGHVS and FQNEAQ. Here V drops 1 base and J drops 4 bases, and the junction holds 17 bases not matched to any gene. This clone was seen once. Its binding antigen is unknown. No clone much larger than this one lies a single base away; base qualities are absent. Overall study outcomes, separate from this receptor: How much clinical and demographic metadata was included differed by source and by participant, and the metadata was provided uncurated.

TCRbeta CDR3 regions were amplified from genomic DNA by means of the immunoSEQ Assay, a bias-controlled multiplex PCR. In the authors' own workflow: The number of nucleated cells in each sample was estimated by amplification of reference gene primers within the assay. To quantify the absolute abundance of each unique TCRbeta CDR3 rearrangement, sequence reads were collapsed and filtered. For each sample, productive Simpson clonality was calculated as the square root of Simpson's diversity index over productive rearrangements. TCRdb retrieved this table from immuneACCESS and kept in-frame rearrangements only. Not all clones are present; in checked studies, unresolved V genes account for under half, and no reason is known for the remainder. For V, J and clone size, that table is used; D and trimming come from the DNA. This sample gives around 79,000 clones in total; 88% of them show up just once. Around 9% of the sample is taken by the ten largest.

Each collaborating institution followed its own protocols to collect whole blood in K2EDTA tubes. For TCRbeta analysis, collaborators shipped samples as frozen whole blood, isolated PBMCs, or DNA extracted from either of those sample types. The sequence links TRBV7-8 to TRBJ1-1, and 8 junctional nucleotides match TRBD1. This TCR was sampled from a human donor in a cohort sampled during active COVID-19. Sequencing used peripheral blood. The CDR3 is CASSLVIGQGHKGGTEAFF. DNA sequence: TGTGCCAGCAGCTTAGTTATTGGACAGGGCCATAAGGGTGGCACTGAAGCTTTCTTT. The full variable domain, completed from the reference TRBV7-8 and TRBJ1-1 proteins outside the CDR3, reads GAGVSQSPRYKVAKRGQDVALRCDPISGHVSLFWYQQALGQGPEFLTYFQNEAQLDKSGLPSDRFFAERPEGSVSTLKIQRTQQEDSAVYLCASSLVIGQGHKGGTEAFFGQGTRLTVV.